The clone carrying this T cell receptor (beta chain) occurred once. As handled by the study authors: The authors estimated nucleated cell counts from reference gene primer amplification. Profiling relied on immunoSEQ multiplex PCR, and the TCRdb table lists in-frame clones only, not all of them. That table is the source of V, J and clone size, and D and trimming were worked out from the DNA. Of about 250,000 clones listed, roughly 82% are singletons. This sample is part of a study of blood T cell repertoires in COVID-19. Study at large: Sources were T cells, B-cell-depleted T cells, or PBMCs; the material itself was cDNA or gDNA.

This TCR came from a woman in her sixties or seventies with acute or convalescent COVID-19. Source material: peripheral blood.

In DNA form, the CDR3 reads TGCAGTGCTAGAGATCTCAATGAGCAGTTCTTC. Translation: CSARDLNEQFF. V gene TRBV20-1 combines with J gene TRBJ2-1; D gene ambiguous. The CDR3 sequence is 11 residues long. The germline CDR1 and CDR2 sequences are DFQATT and SNEGSKA (reference sequence). V dropped 0 bases and J dropped 6 bases, with 3 bases sitting between them.